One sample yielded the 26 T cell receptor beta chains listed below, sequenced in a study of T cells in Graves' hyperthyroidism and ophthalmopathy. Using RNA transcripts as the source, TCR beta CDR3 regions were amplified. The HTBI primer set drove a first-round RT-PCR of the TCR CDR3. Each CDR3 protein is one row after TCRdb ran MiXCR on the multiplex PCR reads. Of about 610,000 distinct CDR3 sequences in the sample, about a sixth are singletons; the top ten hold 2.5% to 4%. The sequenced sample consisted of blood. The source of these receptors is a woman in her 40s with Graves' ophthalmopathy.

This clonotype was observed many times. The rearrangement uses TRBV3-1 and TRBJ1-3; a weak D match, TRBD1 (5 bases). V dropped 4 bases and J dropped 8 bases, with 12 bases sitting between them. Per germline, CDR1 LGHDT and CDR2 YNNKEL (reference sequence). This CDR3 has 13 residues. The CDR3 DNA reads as TGTGCCAGCAGCCGCGGGCTGGGGGACACCATATATTTT. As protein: CASSRGLGDTIYF.

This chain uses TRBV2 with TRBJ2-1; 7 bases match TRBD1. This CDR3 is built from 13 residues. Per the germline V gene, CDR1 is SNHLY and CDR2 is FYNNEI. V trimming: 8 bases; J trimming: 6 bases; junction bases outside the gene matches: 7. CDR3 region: CASRGQVGNEQFF. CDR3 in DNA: TGTGCCAGCCGAGGACAGGTTGGCAATGAGCAGTTCTTC.

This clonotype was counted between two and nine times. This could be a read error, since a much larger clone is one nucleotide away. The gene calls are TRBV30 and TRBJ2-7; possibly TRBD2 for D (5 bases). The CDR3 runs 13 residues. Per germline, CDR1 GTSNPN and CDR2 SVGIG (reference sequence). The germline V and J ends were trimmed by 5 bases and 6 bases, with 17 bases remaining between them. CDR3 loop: CAWAGSTTGEQYF. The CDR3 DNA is TGTGCCTGGGCGGGCAGTACCACGGGCGAGCAGTACTTC.

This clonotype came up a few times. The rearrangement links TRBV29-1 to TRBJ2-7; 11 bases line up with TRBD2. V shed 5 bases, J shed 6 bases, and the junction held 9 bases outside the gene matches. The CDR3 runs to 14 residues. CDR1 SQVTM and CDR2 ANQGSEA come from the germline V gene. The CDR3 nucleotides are TGCAGCGTTACCCTAGCGGGAGGAGGGTTCGAGCAGTACTTC. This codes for CSVTLAGGGFEQYF.

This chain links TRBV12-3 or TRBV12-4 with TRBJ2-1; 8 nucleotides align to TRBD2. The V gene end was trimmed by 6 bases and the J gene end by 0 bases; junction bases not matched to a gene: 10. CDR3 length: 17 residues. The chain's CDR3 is CASRPTSGTSSYNEQFF. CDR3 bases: TGTGCCAGCAGACCTACTAGCGGTACGAGCTCCTACAATGAGCAGTTCTTC.

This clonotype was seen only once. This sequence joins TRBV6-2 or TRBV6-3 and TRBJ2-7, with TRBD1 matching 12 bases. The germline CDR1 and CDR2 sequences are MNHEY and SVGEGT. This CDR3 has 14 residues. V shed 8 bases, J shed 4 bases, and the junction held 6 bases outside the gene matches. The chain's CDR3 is CASLPGQGAYEQYF. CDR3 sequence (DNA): TGTGCCAGCCTACCGGGACAGGGGGCGTACGAGCAGTACTTC.

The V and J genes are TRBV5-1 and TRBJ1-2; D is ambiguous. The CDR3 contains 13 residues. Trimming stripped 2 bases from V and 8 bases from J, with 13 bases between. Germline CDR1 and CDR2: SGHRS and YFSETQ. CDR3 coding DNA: TGCGCCAGCAGCTTCGACCGGATTGTAGGCTACACCTTC. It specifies CASSFDRIVGYTF.

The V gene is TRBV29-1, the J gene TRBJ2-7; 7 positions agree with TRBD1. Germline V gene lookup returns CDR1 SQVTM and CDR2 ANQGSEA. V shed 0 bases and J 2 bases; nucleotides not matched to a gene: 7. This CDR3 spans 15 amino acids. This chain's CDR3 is CSVEEEQGSTYEQYF. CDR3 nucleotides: TGCAGCGTTGAAGAGGAACAGGGGTCCACCTACGAGCAGTACTTC.

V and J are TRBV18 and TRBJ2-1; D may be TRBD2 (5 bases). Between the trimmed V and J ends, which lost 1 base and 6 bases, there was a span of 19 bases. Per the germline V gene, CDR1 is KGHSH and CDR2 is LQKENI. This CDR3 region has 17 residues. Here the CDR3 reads CASSPLGSRNGVNEQFF. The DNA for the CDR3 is TGTGCCAGCTCACCACTTGGATCGAGGAACGGGGTCAATGAGCAGTTCTTC.

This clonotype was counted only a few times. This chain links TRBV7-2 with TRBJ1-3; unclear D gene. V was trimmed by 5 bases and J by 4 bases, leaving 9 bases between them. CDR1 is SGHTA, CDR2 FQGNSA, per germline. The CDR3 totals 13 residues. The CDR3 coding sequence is TGTGCCAGCAGCAGAAGGGTAGGAAACACCATATATTTT. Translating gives CASSRRVGNTIYF.

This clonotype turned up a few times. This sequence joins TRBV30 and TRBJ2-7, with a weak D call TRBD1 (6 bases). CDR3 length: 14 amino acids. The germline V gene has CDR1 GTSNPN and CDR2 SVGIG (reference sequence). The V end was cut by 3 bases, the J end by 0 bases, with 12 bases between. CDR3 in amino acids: CAWSIGTFSYEQYF. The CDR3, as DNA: TGTGCCTGGAGCATCGGGACATTCTCCTACGAGCAGTACTTC.

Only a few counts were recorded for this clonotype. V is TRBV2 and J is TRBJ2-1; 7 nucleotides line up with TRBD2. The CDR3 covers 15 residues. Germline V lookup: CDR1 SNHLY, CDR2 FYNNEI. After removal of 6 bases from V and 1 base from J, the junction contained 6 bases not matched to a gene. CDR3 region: CASRSPGGSYNEQFF. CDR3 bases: TGTGCCAGCAGATCTCCGGGAGGTTCCTACAATGAGCAGTTCTTC.

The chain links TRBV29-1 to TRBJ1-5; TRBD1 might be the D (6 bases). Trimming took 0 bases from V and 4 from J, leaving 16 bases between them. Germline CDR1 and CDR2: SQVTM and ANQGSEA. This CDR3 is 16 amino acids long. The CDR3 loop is CSVEDGGGQDNQPQHF. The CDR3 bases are TGCAGCGTTGAAGATGGGGGGGGGCAGGATAATCAGCCCCAGCATTTT.

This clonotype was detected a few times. This CDR3 is CASSPWTSGSTGELFF. Here the CDR3 DNA reads TGTGCCAGCAGCCCATGGACTAGCGGGAGTACCGGGGAGCTGTTTTTT. The chain combines TRBV7-9 with TRBJ2-2; 13 bases line up with TRBD2. CDR1 and CDR2 from the germline V gene are SEHNR and FQNEAQ (reference sequence). The ends lost 5 bases at V and 5 bases at J; junction bases unmatched: 5. The CDR3 contains 16 residues.

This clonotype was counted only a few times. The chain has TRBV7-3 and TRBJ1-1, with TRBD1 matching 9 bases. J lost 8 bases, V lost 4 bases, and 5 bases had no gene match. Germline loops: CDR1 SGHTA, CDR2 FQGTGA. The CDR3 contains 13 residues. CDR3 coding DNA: TGTGCCAGCAGCTCGACAGGGGGAATAGAAGCTTTCTTT. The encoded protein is CASSSTGGIEAFF.

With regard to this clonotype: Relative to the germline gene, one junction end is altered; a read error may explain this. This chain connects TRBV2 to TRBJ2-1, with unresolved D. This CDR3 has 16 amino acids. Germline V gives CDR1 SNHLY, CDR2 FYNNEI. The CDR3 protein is CACSPTLANSYNEQFF. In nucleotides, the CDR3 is TGTGCCTGCAGTCCCACTCTGGCGAATTCCTACAATGAGCAGTTCTTC.

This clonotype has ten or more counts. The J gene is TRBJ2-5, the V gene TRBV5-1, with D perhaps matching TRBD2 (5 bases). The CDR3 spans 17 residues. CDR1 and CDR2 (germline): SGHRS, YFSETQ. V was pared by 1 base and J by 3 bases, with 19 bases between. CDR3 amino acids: CASSLSGNPNIEETQYF. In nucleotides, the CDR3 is TGCGCCAGCAGCTTGTCGGGGAACCCAAACATCGAAGAGACCCAGTACTTC.

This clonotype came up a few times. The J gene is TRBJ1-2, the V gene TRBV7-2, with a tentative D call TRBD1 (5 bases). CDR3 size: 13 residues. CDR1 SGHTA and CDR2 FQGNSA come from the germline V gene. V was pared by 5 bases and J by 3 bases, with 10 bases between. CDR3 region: CASSPGPYYGYTF. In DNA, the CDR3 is TGTGCCAGCAGCCCGGGGCCCTACTATGGCTACACCTTC.

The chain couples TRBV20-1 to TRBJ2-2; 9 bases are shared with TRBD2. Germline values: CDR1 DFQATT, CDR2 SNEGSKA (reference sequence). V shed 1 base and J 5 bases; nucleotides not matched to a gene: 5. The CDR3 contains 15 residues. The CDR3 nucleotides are TGCAGTGCTAGAGGTCTAGCGGGATTGACCGGGGAGCTGTTTTTT. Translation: CSARGLAGLTGELFF.

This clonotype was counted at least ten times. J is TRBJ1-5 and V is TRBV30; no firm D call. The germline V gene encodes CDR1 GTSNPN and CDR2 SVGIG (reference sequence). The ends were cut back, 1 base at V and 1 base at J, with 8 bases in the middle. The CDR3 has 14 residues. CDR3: CAWSDVYSNQPQHF. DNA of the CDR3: TGTGCCTGGAGTGATGTTTACAGCAATCAGCCCCAGCATTTT.

The CDR3 protein is CASRRGTVSRDEQYF. The CDR3 DNA is TGTGCCAGCAGACGAGGGACAGTCTCACGGGACGAGCAGTACTTC. The rearrangement joins TRBV6-1 to TRBJ2-7; 7 nucleotides agree with TRBD1. Trimming removed 6 bases from V and 5 bases from J; junction bases left unmatched: 13. CDR3 length: 15 amino acids. From germline, CDR1 is MNHNS and CDR2 SASEGT.

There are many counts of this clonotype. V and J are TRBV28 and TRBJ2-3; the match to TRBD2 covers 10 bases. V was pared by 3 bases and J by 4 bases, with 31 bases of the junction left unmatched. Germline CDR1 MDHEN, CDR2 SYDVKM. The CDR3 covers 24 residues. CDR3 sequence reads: CASSFPTGTSVTTNHQRIADTQYF. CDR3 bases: TGTGCCAGCAGTTTCCCCACCGGGACTAGCGTAACTACAAACCATCAACGAATAGCAGATACGCAGTATTTT.

The CDR3 region has the DNA TGTGCCAGCCCACGAGGGACCGCCGGAATTAGAAACACCATATATTTT. Amino acid sequence: CASPRGTAGIRNTIYF. The chain joins TRBV18 to TRBJ1-3; D is possibly TRBD1 (5 bases). CDR3 length: 16 residues. The V gene lost 8 bases and the J gene lost 5 bases, with 22 bases spanning the gap. The germline gives CDR1 KGHSH, CDR2 LQKENI. The whole variable domain, filled in from reference TRBV18 and TRBJ1-3, reads NAGVMQNPRHLVRRRGQEARLRCSPMKGHSHVYWYRQLPEEGLKFMVYLQKENIIDESGMPKERFSAEFPKEGPSILRIQQVVRGDSAAYFCASPRGTAGIRNTIYFGEGSWLTVV.

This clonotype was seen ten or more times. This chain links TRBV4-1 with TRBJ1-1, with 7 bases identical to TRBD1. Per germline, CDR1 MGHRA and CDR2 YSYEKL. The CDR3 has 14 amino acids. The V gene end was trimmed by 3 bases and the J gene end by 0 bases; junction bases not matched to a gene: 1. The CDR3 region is CASSQGQLNTEAFF. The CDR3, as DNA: TGCGCCAGCAGCCAGGGACAGCTGAACACTGAAGCTTTCTTT.

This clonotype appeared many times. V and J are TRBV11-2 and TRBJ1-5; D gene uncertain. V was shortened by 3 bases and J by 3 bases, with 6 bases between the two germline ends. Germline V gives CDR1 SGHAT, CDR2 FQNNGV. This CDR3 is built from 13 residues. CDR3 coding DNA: TGTGCCAGCAGCTTCGGATACAATCAGCCCCAGCATTTT. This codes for CASSFGYNQPQHF.

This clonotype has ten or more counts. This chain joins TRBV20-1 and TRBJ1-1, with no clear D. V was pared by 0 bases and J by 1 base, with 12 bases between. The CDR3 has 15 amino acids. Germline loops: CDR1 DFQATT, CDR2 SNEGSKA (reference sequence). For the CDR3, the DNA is TGCAGTGCTAGAGATCACGGTGCAGAGAACACTGAAGCTTTCTTT. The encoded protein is CSARDHGAENTEAFF.